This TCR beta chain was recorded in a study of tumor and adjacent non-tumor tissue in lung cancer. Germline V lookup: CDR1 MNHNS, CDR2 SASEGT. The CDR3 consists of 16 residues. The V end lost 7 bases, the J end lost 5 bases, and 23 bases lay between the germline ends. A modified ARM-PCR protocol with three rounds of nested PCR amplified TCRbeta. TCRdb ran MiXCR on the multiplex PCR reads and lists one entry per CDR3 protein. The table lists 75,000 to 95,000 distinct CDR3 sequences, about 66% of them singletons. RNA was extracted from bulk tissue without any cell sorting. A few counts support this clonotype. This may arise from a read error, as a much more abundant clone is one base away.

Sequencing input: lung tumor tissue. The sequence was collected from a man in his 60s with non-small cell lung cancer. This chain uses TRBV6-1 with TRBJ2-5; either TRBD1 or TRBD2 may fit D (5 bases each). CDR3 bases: TGTGCCAGCAACTCGTGGCCGGGGCCCGAGTCTGAGACCCAGTACTTC. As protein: CASNSWPGPESETQYF.